This T cell receptor beta chain was recorded in a study of shared clonotypes between healthy human individuals. Whole-study results and caveats: Investigators collected only blood, and repertoires in tissues likely differ.

Assay: immunoSEQ multiplex PCR; the TCRdb copy retains only in-frame clones and omits some. The sample has about 1,800,000 clones; roughly 95% are singletons. Naive CD8 cells comprised CD45RO-negative, CCR7-positively selected cells, excluding terminally differentiated effector memory CD45RA+ cells. This clone was counted once. Its antigen remains unidentified. The receptor was derived from a man aged 18 to 30 in good health. The sample comprised naive CD8+ T cells sorted from blood.

The CDR3 DNA reads TGTGCCACGAGAACTAGCGGGAGCACAGATACGCAGTATTTT. Protein product: CATRTSGSTDTQYF. The V call is TRBV6-5, the J call TRBJ2-3, with 9 bases identical to TRBD2. Trimming removed 10 bases from V and 0 bases from J; junction bases left unmatched: 5. This CDR3 spans 14 amino acids. Germline CDR1 MNHEY, CDR2 SVGAGI.